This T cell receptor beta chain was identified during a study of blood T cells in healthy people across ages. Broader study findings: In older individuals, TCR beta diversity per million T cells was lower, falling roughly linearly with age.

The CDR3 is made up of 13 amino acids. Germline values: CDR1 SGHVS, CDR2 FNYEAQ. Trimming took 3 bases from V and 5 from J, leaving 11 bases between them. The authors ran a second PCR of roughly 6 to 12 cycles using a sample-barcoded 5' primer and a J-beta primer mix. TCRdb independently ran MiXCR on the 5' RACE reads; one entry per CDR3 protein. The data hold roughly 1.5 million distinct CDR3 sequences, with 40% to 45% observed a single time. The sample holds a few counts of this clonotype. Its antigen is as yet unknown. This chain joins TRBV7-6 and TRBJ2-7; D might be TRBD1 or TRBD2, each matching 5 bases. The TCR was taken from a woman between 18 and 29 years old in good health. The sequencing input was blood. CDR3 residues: CASSLGPNHEQYF. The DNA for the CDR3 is TGTGCCAGCAGCTTGGGACCAAACCACGAGCAGTACTTC.